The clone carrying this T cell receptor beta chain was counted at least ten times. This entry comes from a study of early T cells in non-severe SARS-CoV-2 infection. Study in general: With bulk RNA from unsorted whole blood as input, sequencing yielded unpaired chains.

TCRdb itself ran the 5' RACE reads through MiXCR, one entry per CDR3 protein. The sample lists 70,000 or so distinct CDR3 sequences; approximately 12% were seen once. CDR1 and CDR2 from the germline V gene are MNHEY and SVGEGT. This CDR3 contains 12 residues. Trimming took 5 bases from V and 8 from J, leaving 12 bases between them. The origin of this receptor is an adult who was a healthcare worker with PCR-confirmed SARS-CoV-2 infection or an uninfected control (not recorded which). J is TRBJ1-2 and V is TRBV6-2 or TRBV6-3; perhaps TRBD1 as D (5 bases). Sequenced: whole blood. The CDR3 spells CASSQGQGGYTF. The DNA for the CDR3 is TGTGCCAGCAGTCAAGGACAAGGCGGCTACACCTTC.